This T cell receptor beta chain originates from a study of T cell repertoires in cytomegalovirus infection (dated by TCRdb to about 2019). In terms of the full investigation: Donor HLA type was relevant to the analysis, as public TCR beta signatures indicated carriage of CMV infection together with the matching HLA type.

In this sample, this clonotype turned up a few times. Its antigen remains unidentified. Per-nucleotide qualities are absent, and no much larger clonotype sits a single base away. The research as a whole found: In the ex vivo response, HLA-C-restricted CMV-specific TCR beta clonotypes were dominant, and in two of eight donors the single most frequent clonotype came from this HLA-C-restricted group. In both this cohort and an independent cohort of 352 donors, the cumulative frequency of public TCR beta family members distinguished carriers of CMV infection plus the relevant HLA type.

The instrument given in TCRdb is Illumina HiSeq 1500. In-frame beta chains were kept once TCRdb had trimmed the public reads at Q25 with fastp and called clones with MiXCR. For every CDR3 protein sequence, its rows merge into one entry that carries the most common genes and DNA. The sample table records under 200,000 distinct CDR3 sequences; 15% to 20% of these occur just once. The ten largest clones take up around 20% of the sample. The TCR sequence derives from a human donor in good health (CMV status not recorded). Some clones in this sample may be carry-over from other donors' samples. Sequencing was carried out using CD8+ T cells from PBMCs.

The DNA sequence follows: TGTGCCAGCAGCTTAAGGATTCCGGGGGGTCTGGACGAGCAGTACTTC. The resulting protein is CASSLRIPGGLDEQYF. In this chain, TRBV11-2 is recombined with TRBJ2-7; 7 of the junction bases match TRBD2. V and J are trimmed by 2 bases and 5 bases, and the gene matches miss 12 bases of the junction. The CDR3 covers 16 residues, taking in both the cysteine and the phenylalanine. Kept here is only the CDR3 DNA, which spans 48 bases and is read in frame from base 1. According to the germline V gene, CDR1 reads SGHAT and CDR2 reads FQNNGV.